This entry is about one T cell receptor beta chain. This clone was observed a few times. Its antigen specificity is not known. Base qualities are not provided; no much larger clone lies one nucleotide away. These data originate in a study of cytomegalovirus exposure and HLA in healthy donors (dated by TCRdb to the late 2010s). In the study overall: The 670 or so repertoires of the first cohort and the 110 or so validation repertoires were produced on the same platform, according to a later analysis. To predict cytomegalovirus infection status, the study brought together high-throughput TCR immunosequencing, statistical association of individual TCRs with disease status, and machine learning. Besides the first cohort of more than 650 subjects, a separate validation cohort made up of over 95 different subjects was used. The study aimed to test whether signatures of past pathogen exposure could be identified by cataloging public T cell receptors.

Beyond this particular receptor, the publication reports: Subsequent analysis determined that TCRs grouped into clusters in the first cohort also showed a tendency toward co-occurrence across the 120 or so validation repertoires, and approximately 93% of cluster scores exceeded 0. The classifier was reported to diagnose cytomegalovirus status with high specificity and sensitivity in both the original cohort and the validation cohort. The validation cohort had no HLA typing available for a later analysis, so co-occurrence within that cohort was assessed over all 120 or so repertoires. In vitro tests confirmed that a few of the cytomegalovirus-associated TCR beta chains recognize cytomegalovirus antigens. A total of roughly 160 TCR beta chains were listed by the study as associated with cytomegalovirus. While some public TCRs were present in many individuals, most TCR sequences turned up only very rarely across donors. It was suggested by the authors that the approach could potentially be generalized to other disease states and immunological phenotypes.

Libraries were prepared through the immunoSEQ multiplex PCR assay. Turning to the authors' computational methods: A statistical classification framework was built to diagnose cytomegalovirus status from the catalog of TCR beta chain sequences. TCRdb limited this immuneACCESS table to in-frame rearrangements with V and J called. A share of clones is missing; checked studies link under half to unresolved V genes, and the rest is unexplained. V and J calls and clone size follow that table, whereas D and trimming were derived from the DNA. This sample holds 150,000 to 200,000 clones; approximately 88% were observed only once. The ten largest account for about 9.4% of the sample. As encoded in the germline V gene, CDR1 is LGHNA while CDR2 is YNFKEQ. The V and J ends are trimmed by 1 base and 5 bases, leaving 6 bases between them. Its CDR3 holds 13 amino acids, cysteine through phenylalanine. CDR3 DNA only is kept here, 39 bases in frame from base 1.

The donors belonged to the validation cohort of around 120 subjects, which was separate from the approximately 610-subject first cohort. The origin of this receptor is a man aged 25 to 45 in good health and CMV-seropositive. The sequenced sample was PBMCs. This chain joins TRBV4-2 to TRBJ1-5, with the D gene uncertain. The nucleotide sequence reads TGTGCCAGCAGCCAAGTCCCGGATCAGCCCCAGCATTTT. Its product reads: CASSQVPDQPQHF.